The T cell receptor beta chain under discussion was sequenced for a study of shared clonotypes between healthy human individuals. On sorted subsets, replicate PCRs used about 180 ng DNA, or tens of thousands of T cell genomes. Assay used: immunoSEQ multiplex PCR; TCRdb lists only in-frame clones, some missing. The table lists about a million clones, about 76% of them singletons. As for this clone: What it binds is unknown.

Study-level findings and limits: Rarefaction gave evidence that sorted-subset sequencing remained incomplete despite large depth.

Trimming took 5 bases from V and 2 from J, leaving 8 bases between them. CDR3 length: 13 residues. Germline V lookup: CDR1 WNHNN, CDR2 SYGVQD (reference sequence). CD45RA-negative memory and CD45RA+ naive subsets were split from the CD4+ cells. The chain employs TRBV10-1 and TRBJ2-3; D might be TRBD2 (5 bases). The clonotype comes from a young man in good health. The specimen was memory CD4+ T cells sorted from blood. The subset: CD45RA-negative fraction. The CDR3 sequence: CASSPGNTDTQYF. CDR3 DNA: TGCGCCAGCAGTCCCGGGAACACAGATACGCAGTATTTT.